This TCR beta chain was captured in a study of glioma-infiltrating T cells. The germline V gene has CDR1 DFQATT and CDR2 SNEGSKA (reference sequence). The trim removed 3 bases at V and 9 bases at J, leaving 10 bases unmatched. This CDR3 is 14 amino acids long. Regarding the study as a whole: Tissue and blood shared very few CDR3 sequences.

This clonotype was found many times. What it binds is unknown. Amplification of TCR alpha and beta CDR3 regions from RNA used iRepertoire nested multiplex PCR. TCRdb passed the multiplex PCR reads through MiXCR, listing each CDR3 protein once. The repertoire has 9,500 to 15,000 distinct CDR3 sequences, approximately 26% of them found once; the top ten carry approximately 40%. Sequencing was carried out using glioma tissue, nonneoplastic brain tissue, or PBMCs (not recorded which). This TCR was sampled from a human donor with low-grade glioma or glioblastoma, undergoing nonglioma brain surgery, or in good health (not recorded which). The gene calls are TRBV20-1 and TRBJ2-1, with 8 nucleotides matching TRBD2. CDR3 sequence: CSASAAGELAEQFF. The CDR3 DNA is TGCAGTGCTAGTGCAGCGGGAGAGTTGGCTGAGCAGTTCTTC.